This T cell receptor beta chain came from a study of T cell changes during pregnancy in multiple sclerosis. Profiled with immunoSEQ multiplex PCR; TCRdb holds only in-frame clones, not every one. The sample lists under 95,000 clones, around 92% occurring once. Trimming removed 8 bases from V and 1 base from J; junction bases left unmatched: 11. The CDR3 runs 17 residues. In germline, CDR1 is LNHDA, CDR2 SQIVND (reference sequence). The genes are TRBV19 and TRBJ2-2; 9 bases fit TRBD2. This sample comprised peripheral blood, obtained after pregnancy. The clonotype was recovered from a female donor in good health, enrolled as a control in a pregnancy study. CDR3 amino acids: CASSLTPLAGNTGELFF. The CDR3 coding sequence is TGTGCCAGTTCCTTAACCCCACTAGCGGGGAACACCGGGGAGCTGTTTTTT.